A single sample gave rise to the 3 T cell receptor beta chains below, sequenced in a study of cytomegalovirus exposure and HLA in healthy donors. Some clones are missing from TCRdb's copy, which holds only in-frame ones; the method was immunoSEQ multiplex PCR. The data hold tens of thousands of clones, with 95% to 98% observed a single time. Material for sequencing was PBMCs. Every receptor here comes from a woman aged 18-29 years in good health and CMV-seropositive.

This CDR3 reads CASSLGGSYGYTF. DNA for the CDR3: TGTGCCAGCAGTTTAGGGGGCAGCTATGGCTACACCTTC. J is TRBJ1-2 and V is TRBV28; D perhaps matches TRBD1 (6 bases). Trimming removed 2 bases from V and 4 bases from J, with 8 bases in between. The CDR3 is made up of 13 amino acids. CDR1 is MDHEN, CDR2 SYDVKM, per germline.

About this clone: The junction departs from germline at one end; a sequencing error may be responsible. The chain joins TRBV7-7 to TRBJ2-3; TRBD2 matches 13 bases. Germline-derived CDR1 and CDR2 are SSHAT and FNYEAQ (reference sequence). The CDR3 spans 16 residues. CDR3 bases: TGTGCTAGCAGCACTCCGGGACTAGCGGGGACAGATACGCAGTATTTT. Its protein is CASSTPGLAGTDTQYF.

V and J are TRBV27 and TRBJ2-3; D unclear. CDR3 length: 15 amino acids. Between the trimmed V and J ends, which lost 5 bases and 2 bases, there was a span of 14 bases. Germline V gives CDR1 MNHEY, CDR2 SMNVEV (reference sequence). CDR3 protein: CASSILSSVTDTQYF. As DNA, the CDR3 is TGTGCCAGCAGTATACTCTCCTCTGTCACAGATACGCAGTATTTT.